A selection of T cell receptor beta chains follows, all from one sample in a study of CD8 T cells in Susac syndrome. Using its own MiXCR run on the immunoSEQ multiplex PCR reads, TCRdb lists one record per CDR3 protein. This table holds about 170,000 distinct CDR3 sequences, roughly 95% found once. Specimen: CD4+ T cells from PBMCs. Source of these receptors: a human donor with Susac syndrome. CDR3s include the opening cysteine and the closing phenylalanine or tryptophan. The D gene is left open where the match is weak. The size entry is marked missing in some rows and otherwise reads once, few, many or a size class.

V: TRBV7-8; D: -; J: TRBJ2-6; size: -; CDR3: CASSPGETGANVLTF; DNA: TGTGCCAGCAGCCCCGGGGAGACTGGGGCCAACGTCCTGACTTTC
V: TRBV30; D: TRBD2; J: TRBJ2-1; size: -; CDR3: CAWSGLAGVNEQFF; DNA: TGTGCCTGGAGTGGTCTAGCGGGAGTGAATGAGCAGTTCTTC
V: TRBV28; D: -; J: TRBJ2-3; size: -; CDR3: CAAARSEPDTQYF; DNA: TGTGCTGCAGCTAGGTCAGAACCAGATACGCAGTATTTT
V: TRBV29-1; D: TRBD1; J: TRBJ2-6; size: -; CDR3: CSVLTTGAGANVLTF; DNA: TGCAGCGTCCTCACGACAGGGGCTGGGGCCAACGTCCTGACTTTC
V: TRBV5-1; D: -; J: TRBJ2-4; size: -; CDR3: CASSLDGKNIQYF; DNA: TGCGCCAGCAGCTTAGACGGCAAAAACATTCAGTACTTC
V: TRBV29-1; D: -; J: TRBJ1-3; size: -; CDR3: CSVRVGNTIYF; DNA: TGCAGCGTGCGGGTTGGAAACACCATATATTTT
V: TRBV20-1; D: -; J: TRBJ2-2; size: few; CDR3: CSARTGNTGELFF; DNA: TGCAGTGCTAGAACAGGGAACACCGGGGAGCTGTTTTTT
V: TRBV5-1; D: -; J: TRBJ2-2; size: -; CDR3: CASSLSGDGSGELFF; DNA: TGCGCCAGCAGCTTGTCCGGGGACGGATCCGGGGAGCTGTTTTTT
V: TRBV7-9; D: -; J: TRBJ1-1; size: -; CDR3: CASSLGSPNTEVFF; DNA: TGTGCCAGCAGCTTAGGTTCCCCGAACACTGAAGTTTTCTTT
V: TRBV19; D: TRBD1; J: TRBJ1-1; size: -; CDR3: CASSMRGQGVEAFF; DNA: TGTGCCAGTAGTATGCGGGGACAGGGAGTTGAAGCTTTCTTT
V: TRBV3-1; D: -; J: TRBJ1-1; size: -; CDR3: CASSQGTGPAATEAFF; DNA: TGTGCCAGCAGCCAAGGCACAGGGCCGGCGGCCACTGAAGCTTTCTTT
V: TRBV24-1; D: -; J: TRBJ2-1; size: -; CDR3: CATSDAVSWEQFF; DNA: TGTGCCACCAGTGATGCTGTGAGTTGGGAGCAGTTCTTC
V: TRBV29-1; D: TRBD1; J: TRBJ1-1; size: -; CDR3: CSAETGGMEAFF; DNA: TGCAGCGCGGAGACAGGGGGAATGGAAGCTTTCTTT
V: TRBV9; D: TRBD2; J: TRBJ2-7; size: -; CDR3: CASSGLAGGPHEQYF; DNA: TGTGCCAGCAGCGGACTAGCGGGAGGGCCCCACGAGCAGTACTTC
V: TRBV28; D: -; J: TRBJ1-2; size: once; CDR3: CASSSGEGYTF; DNA: TGTGCCAGCAGTTCAGGGGAAGGCTACACCTTC
V: TRBV7-2; D: TRBD1; J: TRBJ2-5; size: once; CDR3: CASSQRDRRETQYF; DNA: TGTGCCAGCAGCCAACGGGACAGGCGGGAGACCCAGTACTTC
V: TRBV5-1; D: TRBD1; J: TRBJ1-5; size: once; CDR3: CASSVGQGDQPQHF; DNA: TGCGCCAGCAGCGTCGGACAGGGTGATCAGCCCCAGCATTTT
V: TRBV28; D: -; J: TRBJ1-5; size: -; CDR3: CASSLSGGRGQPQHF; DNA: TGTGCCAGCAGTTTATCCGGGGGGCGCGGTCAGCCCCAGCATTTT
V: TRBV12-3/TRBV12-4; D: -; J: TRBJ2-5; size: -; CDR3: CASSRARRETQYF; DNA: TGTGCCAGCAGCCGGGCCCGGAGGGAGACCCAGTACTTC